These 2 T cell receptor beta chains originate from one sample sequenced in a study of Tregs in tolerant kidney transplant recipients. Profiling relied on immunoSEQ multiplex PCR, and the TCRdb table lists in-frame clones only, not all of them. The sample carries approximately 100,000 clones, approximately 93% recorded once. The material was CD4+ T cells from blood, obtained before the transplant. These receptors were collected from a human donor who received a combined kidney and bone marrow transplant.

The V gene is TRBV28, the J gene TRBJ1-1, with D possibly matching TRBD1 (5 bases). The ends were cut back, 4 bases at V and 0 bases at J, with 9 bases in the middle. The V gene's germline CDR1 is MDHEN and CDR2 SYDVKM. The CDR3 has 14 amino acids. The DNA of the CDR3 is TGTGCCAGCAGTTCGGCAGGGATGAACACTGAAGCTTTCTTT. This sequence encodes CASSSAGMNTEAFF.

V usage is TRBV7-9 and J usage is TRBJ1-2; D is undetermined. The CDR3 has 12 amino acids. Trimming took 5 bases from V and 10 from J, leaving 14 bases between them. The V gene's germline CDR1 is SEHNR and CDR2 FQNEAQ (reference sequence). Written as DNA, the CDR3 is TGTGCCAGCAGCCCGCAGACTCTCTACTACACCTTC. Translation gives CASSPQTLYYTF.